This T cell receptor (beta chain) is drawn from a study of blood T cell repertoires in COVID-19. About the study: Whether acute or convalescent, the COVID-19 samples came from the United States, Italy and Spain. PBMCs, B-cell-depleted T cells, or T cells were the source of the cDNA or gDNA that made up the material.

In germline, CDR1 is GTSNPN, CDR2 SVGIG (reference sequence). The ends lost 8 bases at V and 5 bases at J; junction bases unmatched: 8. The CDR3 loop spans 13 amino acids. As handled by the study authors: Estimates of nucleated cell counts were drawn from the amplification of reference gene primers. Method: immunoSEQ multiplex PCR; TCRdb's copy keeps in-frame clones and lacks some. V, J and clone size are those of that table, while D and trimming were read from the DNA. The table has roughly 200,000 clones, less than 85% seen once; the top ten hold 13%. This chain links TRBV30 with TRBJ1-4; TRBD1 matches 7 bases. Sequenced: peripheral blood. The TCR sequence derives from a man in his fifties or sixties who had recovered from COVID-19. CDR3 protein: CASGTDLNEKLFF. The CDR3 DNA reads as TGTGCCAGTGGGACAGATCTAAATGAAAAACTGTTTTTT.